Sequencing of this TCR beta chain was carried out in a study of T-cell reconstitution after alpha-beta-depleted transplantation in children. Study outcomes and limitations: Among T cells one year after transplant, newly produced cells accounted for most counts and diversity. Where alpha-beta T cells came from about two months after transplant was reportedly several hundred expanded graft clones.

The CDR3 consists of 15 residues. Trimming removed 0 bases at V and 0 bases at J, with 9 bases between. Germline V CDR1 and CDR2: DFQATT, SNEGSKA (reference sequence). Details on this clonotype: Its matching antigen is unknown.

Unique molecular identifiers were incorporated during preparation of the TCRbeta library. TCRdb independently ran MiXCR on the PCR reads; one entry per CDR3 protein. Of roughly 340,000 distinct CDR3 sequences in the sample, 15% to 20% were seen once. The V and J genes are TRBV20-1 and TRBJ2-4, with D perhaps being TRBD1 or TRBD2 (5 bases each). The receptor's source is a male patient between 2 and 9 years old who had a stem cell transplant for acute lymphoblastic leukemia, so the T cells may come from the graft donor. Sample: PBMCs, mostly from graft donor cells, taken 360 days after TCRalphabeta/CD19-depleted stem cell transplant. CDR3 sequence: CSARDPGLAKNIQYF. In DNA form, the CDR3 reads TGCAGTGCTAGAGATCCGGGGCTAGCCAAAAACATTCAGTACTTC.